What follows are 28 T cell receptor beta chains derived from one specimen sequenced in a study of beta chain features in type 1 diabetes. The investigators reverse transcribed all of the isolated RNA, so they sequenced expressed TCRB transcripts. The protocol was immunoSEQ multiplex PCR, while the TCRdb copy is restricted to in-frame clones and leaves out a portion. The data hold 20,000 to 25,000 clones, with more than 45% observed a single time. Their recognized antigens are unknown. Whole-study findings and limits: TCRB CDR3s were moderately but significantly shorter in Type 1 diabetes patients in all four CD4+ subsets.

Specimen: stem cell memory CD4+ T cells from blood. These receptors all come from a man aged 18 to 29 with type 1 diabetes.

The chain carries TRBV19 and TRBJ1-3; a weak D match, TRBD1 (6 bases). Between the trimmed V and J ends, which lost 7 bases and 4 bases, there was a span of 14 bases. The germline V gene has CDR1 LNHDA and CDR2 SQIVND (reference sequence). There are 14 residues in the CDR3. In DNA form, the CDR3 reads TGTGCCAGTAATAAACAGGGAGCGGGAAACACCATATATTTT. It encodes CASNKQGAGNTIYF.

The V call is TRBV10-1, the J call TRBJ1-1, with TRBD1 as a possible D gene (6 bases). CDR1 is WNHNN, CDR2 SYGVQD, per germline (reference sequence). V lost 6 bases to trimming and J lost 1 base, with 12 bases between them. The CDR3 extends over 14 amino acids. The CDR3 region is CASSTGRGNTEAFF. CDR3 in DNA: TGCGCCAGCAGCACAGGGAGGGGGAACACTGAAGCTTTCTTT.

This clone was observed a handful of times. The chain links TRBV7-9 to TRBJ2-2; D uncertain. The CDR3 consists of 14 residues. Germline V gene data show CDR1 as SEHNR and CDR2 as FQNEAQ (reference sequence). The V gene lost 2 bases and the J gene lost 1 base, with 5 bases spanning the gap. The CDR3 sequence: CASSLTRNTGELFF. The CDR3 coding sequence is TGTGCCAGCAGCTTAACCAGGAACACCGGGGAGCTGTTTTTT.

The rearrangement joins TRBV7-2 to TRBJ2-2, with 8 bases identical to TRBD1. V trimming: 2 bases; J trimming: 6 bases; junction bases outside the gene matches: 5. Germline CDR1 SGHTA, CDR2 FQGNSA. The CDR3 covers 15 residues. As DNA, the CDR3 is TGTGCCAGCAGCTTATTCCAGGGGGCATCCGGGGAGCTGTTTTTT. Its translation is CASSLFQGASGELFF.

This chain connects TRBV19 to TRBJ2-1; tentative D call: TRBD1 (6 bases). CDR3 length: 14 residues. CDR1 is LNHDA, CDR2 SQIVND, per germline (reference sequence). The V and J ends lost 8 bases and 2 bases respectively, with 13 bases between them. CDR3 residues: CASQIQGPYNEQFF. The DNA of the CDR3 is TGTGCCAGTCAAATCCAGGGGCCCTACAATGAGCAGTTCTTC.

The CDR3 region is CASSPARGAGASLGDTQYF. CDR3 nucleotides: TGTGCCAGCAGCCCAGCGCGGGGGGCGGGAGCGTCGTTGGGAGATACGCAGTATTTT. The gene calls are TRBV4-2 and TRBJ2-3; TRBD2 aligns across 8 bases. Germline V CDR1 and CDR2: LGHNA, YNFKEQ. CDR3 length equals 19 residues. Losses at the gene ends were 4 bases for V and 5 bases for J; bases not matched to a gene: 20.

The chain recombines TRBV11-3 with TRBJ2-1; 13 bases line up with TRBD2. Unmatched junction bases numbered 7, after V lost 1 base and J lost 7 bases. The CDR3 has 17 amino acids. The germline V gene encodes CDR1 SGHNT and CDR2 YENEEA. CDR3 nucleotide sequence: TGTGCCAGCAGCTTAGGGACTAGCGGGAGTTTGGGGAATGAGCAGTTCTTC. It yields the protein CASSLGTSGSLGNEQFF.

This chain uses TRBV7-2 with TRBJ1-2; D is undetermined. This CDR3 has 14 amino acids. V lost 5 bases to trimming and J lost 7 bases, with 17 bases between them. Germline lookup yields CDR1 SGHTA and CDR2 FQGNSA. In DNA form, the CDR3 reads TGTGCCAGCAGCGTGGACTATTCGGTGCGTGGCTACACCTTC. It yields the protein CASSVDYSVRGYTF.

In this sample, this clone turned up a few times. This chain connects TRBV5-1 to TRBJ2-5; 7 bases fit TRBD1. V shed 3 bases, J shed 2 bases, and the junction held 16 bases outside the gene matches. CDR1 and CDR2 (germline): SGHRS, YFSETQ. The CDR3 runs 18 residues. The CDR3 DNA sequence: TGCGCCAGCAGCTGGAACTCCGGTGGGGACAGAATTCAAGAGACCCAGTACTTC. Its protein product is CASSWNSGGDRIQETQYF.

This clone showed up just a few times. This sequence joins TRBV7-2 and TRBJ1-2; TRBD1 matches at 7 bases. The germline V gene encodes CDR1 SGHTA and CDR2 FQGNSA. The ends lost 3 bases at V and 8 bases at J; junction bases unmatched: 9. The CDR3 totals 14 residues. For the CDR3, the DNA is TGTGCCAGCAGCTTTAAATCGGACAGGCCCGGCTACACCTTC. Its translation is CASSFKSDRPGYTF.

The V gene is TRBV2, the J gene TRBJ1-5; no definite D call. Trimming left V 5 bases short and J 0 bases short, with 5 bases between. Germline V gene sequence: CDR1 SNHLY, CDR2 FYNNEI. The CDR3 is made up of 13 amino acids. Here the CDR3 DNA reads TGTGCCAGCAGTATGTATAGCAATCAGCCCCAGCATTTT. Translating it yields CASSMYSNQPQHF.

J is TRBJ2-1 and V is TRBV6-5, with 11 bases fitting TRBD2. Germline loops: CDR1 MNHEY, CDR2 SVGAGI. The junction had 5 bases not matched to a gene; V was cut back by 6 bases and J by 4 bases. The CDR3 is made up of 15 amino acids. Here the CDR3 DNA reads TGTGCCAGCAGATCGGGACTAGCGGATTACAATGAGCAGTTCTTC. Encoded protein: CASRSGLADYNEQFF.

This clone was detected only a few times. The J gene is TRBJ1-2, the V gene TRBV29-1; 8 nucleotides align to TRBD1. V lost 6 bases to trimming and J lost 4 bases; unmatched junction nucleotides: 7. The CDR3 is 13 amino acids. The V gene's germline CDR1 is SQVTM and CDR2 ANQGSEA. This CDR3 reads CSVGQVAAYGYTF. The CDR3 coding sequence is TGCAGCGTGGGACAGGTTGCCGCCTATGGCTACACCTTC.

The chain uses TRBV15 and TRBJ2-2, with 9 bases matching TRBD2. This CDR3 spans 18 amino acids. J was trimmed by 0 bases and V by 0 bases; bases with no gene match: 5. Germline V lookup: CDR1 LNHNV, CDR2 YYDKDF (reference sequence). Here the CDR3 DNA reads TGTGCCACCAGCAGAGAGCCGGGACTAGCTACGAACACCGGGGAGCTGTTTTTT. Encoded protein: CATSREPGLATNTGELFF.

The genes are TRBV5-1 and TRBJ2-3; D unresolved. Germline V gene data show CDR1 as SGHRS and CDR2 as YFSETQ. V was shortened by 2 bases and J by 2 bases, with 9 bases between the two germline ends. The CDR3 is 14 amino acids. CDR3 loop: CASSLEHLTDTQYF. For the CDR3, the DNA is TGCGCCAGCAGCTTAGAACATCTCACAGATACGCAGTATTTT.

This chain links TRBV7-9 with TRBJ2-1, with 8 bases aligning to TRBD1. Germline-derived CDR1 and CDR2 are SEHNR and FQNEAQ (reference sequence). The length of the CDR3 is 17 residues. V shed 5 bases and J 7 bases; nucleotides not matched to a gene: 16. The CDR3 here is CASSPDRAKKQGNEQFF. The CDR3 bases are TGTGCCAGCAGCCCGGACAGGGCAAAAAAGCAAGGGAATGAGCAGTTCTTC.

The rearrangement links TRBV6-6 to TRBJ2-7; D not resolved. The ends were cut back, 8 bases at V and 3 bases at J, with 14 bases in the middle. The CDR3 is made up of 13 amino acids. Germline CDR1 MNHNY, CDR2 SVGAGI (reference sequence). The DNA for the CDR3 is TGTGCCAGCCAACAACAGAGAAACTACGAGCAGTACTTC. It codes for CASQQQRNYEQYF.

The chain recombines TRBV9 with TRBJ2-3; D unresolved. Trimming removed 0 bases from V and 2 bases from J, with 7 bases in between. CDR1 and CDR2 from the germline V gene are SGDLS and YYNGEE. The CDR3 is 14 residues long. In DNA form, the CDR3 reads TGTGCCAGCAGCGTAGCTGACTTCACAGATACGCAGTATTTT. It specifies CASSVADFTDTQYF.

The rearrangement links TRBV6-5 to TRBJ1-5; D ambiguous. The CDR3 loop spans 13 amino acids. V lost 7 bases to trimming and J lost 6 bases, with 13 bases between them. CDR1 MNHEY and CDR2 SVGAGI come from the germline V gene. CDR3 region: CASKGGSSQPQHF. CDR3 nucleotides: TGTGCCAGCAAAGGCGGGAGTAGTCAGCCCCAGCATTTT.

The chain employs TRBV5-4 and TRBJ1-1; D may be TRBD1 (5 bases). V was shortened by 4 bases and J by 5 bases, with 18 bases between the two germline ends. CDR1 is SGHNT and CDR2 is YYREEE in the germline V gene (reference sequence). The CDR3 has 15 residues. CDR3 loop: CASSNPQGRGTEAFF. CDR3 in DNA: TGTGCCAGCAGCAACCCCCAGGGTCGAGGTACTGAAGCTTTCTTT.

The V call is TRBV7-2, the J call TRBJ1-4, with 9 bases matching TRBD1. Trimming took 5 bases from V and 5 from J; bases not matched to a gene: 3. There are 14 residues in the CDR3. Germline CDR1 and CDR2: SGHTA and FQGNSA. The CDR3 DNA reads as TGTGCCAGCAGCAAGGACAGGGGCAATGAAAAACTGTTTTTT. The encoded protein is CASSKDRGNEKLFF.

In its sample, this clone was seen a few times. This chain uses TRBV18 with TRBJ2-7; D not certain. V was pared by 3 bases and J by 1 base, with 10 bases between. The germline CDR1 and CDR2 sequences are KGHSH and LQKENI. This CDR3 is built from 14 residues. Written as DNA, the CDR3 is TGTGCCAGCTCACCGTCGTCGCAGTCCTACGAGCAGTACTTC. Its translation: CASSPSSQSYEQYF.

This clone was observed a few times. V gene TRBV9 combines with J gene TRBJ2-1, with unresolved D. The CDR3 extends over 13 amino acids. Germline V gene sequence: CDR1 SGDLS, CDR2 YYNGEE. V lost 2 bases and J lost 1, with 4 bases in between. The CDR3 sequence: CASSVPSYNEQFF. The CDR3 DNA sequence: TGTGCCAGCAGCGTCCCTTCCTACAATGAGCAGTTCTTC.

V and J are TRBV7-2 and TRBJ1-6, with TRBD1 as a possible D gene (5 bases). Germline V lookup: CDR1 SGHTA, CDR2 FQGNSA. The CDR3 is made up of 14 amino acids. V lost 0 bases and J 10 bases, leaving 10 bases between the germline ends. The CDR3 reads CASSLAPGYSPLHF. The CDR3 bases are TGTGCCAGCAGCTTAGCGCCAGGGTACTCACCCCTCCACTTT.

This clone was seen just once. The CDR3 loop reads CASSRYRGLSGNTIYF. CDR3 nucleotides: TGTGCCAGCAGCCGGTACAGGGGGTTATCTGGAAACACCATATATTTT. The chain is built from TRBV7-9 and TRBJ1-3; 8 bases map to TRBD1. This CDR3 has 16 amino acids. Germline-derived CDR1 and CDR2 are SEHNR and FQNEAQ (reference sequence). V shed 5 bases, J shed 1 base, and the junction held 7 bases outside the gene matches.

The chain employs TRBV6-6 and TRBJ2-3, with 9 bases identical to TRBD1. The CDR3 is made up of 16 amino acids. Germline V lookup: CDR1 MNHNY, CDR2 SVGAGI (reference sequence). V gave up 2 bases and J gave up 0 bases; unmatched junction bases: 3. The CDR3 reads CASSYGTGPSTDTQYF. CDR3 coding DNA: TGTGCCAGCAGTTACGGGACAGGGCCTAGCACAGATACGCAGTATTTT.

The J gene is TRBJ1-1, the V gene TRBV19; D is uncertain. The CDR3 consists of 12 residues. Looked up from germline, CDR1 is LNHDA and CDR2 is SQIVND (reference sequence). The ends were cut back, 5 bases at V and 5 bases at J, with 9 bases in the middle. The CDR3, as DNA: TGTGCCAGTAGTGACCTGGAGACTGAAGCTTTCTTT. Translation: CASSDLETEAFF.

The V and J genes are TRBV7-2 and TRBJ2-3; TRBD2 might be the D (6 bases). Germline V gene sequence: CDR1 SGHTA, CDR2 FQGNSA. Trimming took off 5 bases at V and 0 bases at J, with 12 bases between the two ends. The CDR3 length is 15 residues. The CDR3 region has the DNA TGTGCCAGCAGCAGAAGCGGGTATAGCACAGATACGCAGTATTTT. Translated: CASSRSGYSTDTQYF.